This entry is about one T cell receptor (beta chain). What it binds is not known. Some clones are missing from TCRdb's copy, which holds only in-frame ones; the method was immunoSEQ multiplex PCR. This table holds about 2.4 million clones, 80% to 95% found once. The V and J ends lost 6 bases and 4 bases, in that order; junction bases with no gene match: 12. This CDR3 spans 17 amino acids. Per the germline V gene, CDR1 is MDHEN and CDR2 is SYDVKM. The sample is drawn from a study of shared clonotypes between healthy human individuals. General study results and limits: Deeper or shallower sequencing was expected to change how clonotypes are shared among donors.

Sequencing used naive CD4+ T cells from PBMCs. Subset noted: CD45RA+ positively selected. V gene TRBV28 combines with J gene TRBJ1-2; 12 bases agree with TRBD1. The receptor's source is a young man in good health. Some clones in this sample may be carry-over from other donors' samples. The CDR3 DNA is TGTGCCAGCAGCCCGACAGATGGGACAGGGGGCGCCTATGGCTACACCTTC. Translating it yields CASSPTDGTGGAYGYTF.